This T cell receptor (beta chain) appears in the sequencing data of a study of vaccination effects on CD4 cells after COVID-19. Study-level background: Both of the two convalescent patients gave a sample, one 16 days and one a week before vaccination.

Measured with immunoSEQ multiplex PCR; TCRdb has only the in-frame clones, and not every one. This table holds approximately 47,000 clones, 76% found once. Having been cultured for approximately ten days, the cells underwent CD4+ T cell isolation. Overall study findings and caveats: Clones of infection and vaccine origin contracted markedly late after vaccination.

Germline trimming cut 2 bases from V and 3 bases from J; bases unmatched to any gene: 6. The CDR3 covers 16 residues. Per germline, CDR1 LNHDA and CDR2 SQIVND (reference sequence). As to this clone: Its antigen is still unknown.

The origin of this receptor is a human donor who had a prior SARS-CoV-2 infection. The rearrangement uses TRBV19 and TRBJ2-7, with 11 bases fitting TRBD1. This sample comprised CD4+ T cells from PBMCs cultured without peptide, obtained before COVID-19 vaccination. The CDR3 bases are TGTGCCAGTAGTATATCCGGGACAGGGGGGAACTACGAGCAGTACTTC. It codes for CASSISGTGGNYEQYF.